This is a list of T cell receptor beta chains from one sample in a study of CD8 T cells in ankylosing spondylitis. TCRdb re-called the 5' RACE reads through MiXCR, storing one row per CDR3 protein. The sample gives 250,000 to 350,000 distinct CDR3 sequences, around 21% of which show up once; 3% to 4% is in the top ten. Material: blood, either unsorted or a sorted T cell fraction (not recorded which). The source of these receptors is a female donor with ankylosing spondylitis or in good health (not recorded which). Both conserved end residues are part of each CDR3. The D gene is left open where the match is weak. A clone size is listed for some rows: how often the clone was seen (once, few, many), or a class if it is expanded.

j_gene | d_gene | v_gene | abundance | CDR3aa | CDR3nt
TRBJ2-5 | . | TRBV4-3 | . | CASSQGVVVQETQYF | TGCGCCAGCAGCCAAGGAGTGGTTGTACAAGAGACCCAGTACTTC
TRBJ2-7 | . | TRBV2 | . | CASSDPRTVYEQYF | TGTGCCAGCAGTGATCCCCGGACAGTCTACGAGCAGTACTTC
TRBJ2-3 | TRBD2 | TRBV20-1 | . | CSAQSVAGRTDTQYF | TGCAGTGCCCAGTCGGTAGCGGGCCGCACAGATACGCAGTATTTT
TRBJ2-5 | . | TRBV4-3 | few | CASSQDFLGFGETQYF | TGCGCCAGCAGCCAAGATTTTCTGGGCTTTGGAGAGACCCAGTACTTC
TRBJ2-5 | . | TRBV20-1 | . | CSARAEVQETQYF | TGCAGTGCTAGGGCGGAGGTGCAAGAGACCCAGTACTTC
TRBJ2-1 | TRBD2 | TRBV20-1 | few | CSASLAVKYNEQFF | TGCAGTGCTAGCCTAGCGGTTAAATACAATGAGCAGTTCTTC
TRBJ2-7 | . | TRBV7-4 | . | CASSLHVSGIPYEQYF | TGTGCCAGCAGCTTACACGTCTCCGGCATCCCCTACGAGCAGTACTTC
TRBJ2-6 | . | TRBV6-1 | few | CASGGKGTGSSGANVLTF | TGTGCCAGCGGGGGGAAAGGGACGGGCAGCTCTGGGGCCAACGTCCTGACTTTC
TRBJ2-7 | . | TRBV6-2/TRBV6-3 | . | CASIPSGLGHEQYF | TGTGCCAGCATCCCCTCCGGACTGGGCCACGAGCAGTACTTC
TRBJ1-2 | . | TRBV29-1 | many | CSVERAQNLNYGYTF | TGCAGCGTTGAACGGGCCCAGAACCTCAACTATGGCTACACCTTC
TRBJ2-3 | TRBD2 | TRBV20-1 | many | CSAILPSGSRDTQYF | TGCAGTGCTATCCTCCCTAGCGGGTCACGCGATACGCAGTATTTT
TRBJ2-5 | TRBD1 | TRBV10-3 | . | CAISRTGGEETQYF | TGTGCCATCAGTCGGACAGGGGGCGAGGAGACCCAGTACTTC
TRBJ2-4 | . | TRBV7-9 | . | CASSLVRPGKNIQYF | TGTGCCAGCAGCTTAGTCAGACCTGGGAAAAACATTCAGTACTTC
TRBJ2-3 | TRBD1 | TRBV29-1 | many | CSGQGPDTQYF | TGCAGCGGACAGGGTCCAGATACGCAGTATTTT
TRBJ2-7 | TRBD1 | TRBV10-3 | . | CAISESRGQGYEQYF | TGTGCCATCAGTGAGTCAAGGGGGCAGGGCTACGAGCAGTACTTC
TRBJ2-1 | . | TRBV3-1 | . | CASSQVPGSHNEQFF | TGTGCCAGCAGCCAAGTCCCCGGGAGCCACAATGAGCAGTTCTTC
TRBJ2-7 | . | TRBV7-9 | . | CASSLAQGIEQYF | TGTGCCAGCAGCTTAGCCCAGGGGATCGAGCAGTACTTC
TRBJ2-7 | . | TRBV29-1 | . | CSGGDHEQYF | TGCAGCGGGGGGGACCACGAGCAGTACTTC
TRBJ2-1 | TRBD2 | TRBV4-2 | . | CASSISGTSGRYNEQFF | TGTGCCAGCAGTATCTCCGGGACTAGCGGGAGGTACAATGAGCAGTTCTTC
TRBJ2-1 | . | TRBV20-1 | many | CSARRLPGDEQFF | TGCAGTGCTAGACGGCTCCCTGGTGATGAGCAGTTCTTC
TRBJ2-7 | TRBD1 | TRBV10-3 | few | CAISDPRDRDEQYF | TGTGCCATCAGTGACCCCCGGGACAGGGACGAGCAGTACTTC
TRBJ2-4 | . | TRBV12-3/TRBV12-4 | few | CASSPKIMSGIQYF | TGTGCCAGCAGTCCCAAGATTATGTCGGGCATTCAGTACTTC
TRBJ2-1 | . | TRBV4-3 | . | CASSQDVAVGGPRLF | TGCGCCAGCAGCCAAGATGTGGCGGTGGGGGGACCGCGGCTCTTC
TRBJ2-1 | . | TRBV5-1 | few | CASSFFGMGNEQFF | TGCGCCAGCAGCTTTTTCGGGATGGGGAATGAGCAGTTCTTC
TRBJ2-6 | . | TRBV20-1 | few | CSAPTIRGDGANVLTF | TGCAGTGCTCCGACCATACGCGGTGATGGGGCCAACGTCCTGACTTTC
TRBJ2-5 | . | TRBV20-1 | few | CSAAGKETQYF | TGCAGTGCTGCAGGCAAAGAGACCCAGTACTTC
TRBJ2-1 | . | TRBV14 | . | CASSQRNFIYNEQFF | TGTGCCAGCAGCCAGCGCAACTTCATCTACAATGAGCAGTTCTTC
TRBJ2-7 | TRBD1 | TRBV6-5 | . | CASSYSGTGSDEQYF | TGTGCCAGCAGTTACTCAGGGACAGGGTCCGACGAGCAGTACTTC
TRBJ1-1 | . | TRBV20-1 | . | CSAIRDDTEAFF | TGCAGTGCTATTCGGGACGACACTGAAGCTTTCTTT
TRBJ1-2 | . | TRBV2 | many | CASSAAGTEYGYTF | TGTGCCAGCAGTGCTGCCGGGACGGAATATGGCTACACCTTC
TRBJ2-1 | . | TRBV7-2 | . | CASSFLGVYNEQFF | TGTGCCAGCAGCTTTTTAGGGGTATACAATGAGCAGTTCTTC
TRBJ2-7 | TRBD2 | TRBV2 | . | CASSVERGAYEQYF | TGTGCCAGCAGTGTGGAGCGGGGGGCCTACGAGCAGTACTTC
TRBJ2-3 | TRBD2 | TRBV20-1 | few | CSAPASGRADTQYF | TGCAGTGCTCCGGCTAGCGGGAGGGCGGATACGCAGTATTTT
TRBJ2-1 | . | TRBV19 | few | CASSTGGGFEQFF | TGTGCCAGTAGTACAGGCGGTGGGTTTGAGCAGTTCTTC
TRBJ2-5 | . | TRBV7-2 | . | CASSLVSLAGETQYF | TGTGCCAGCAGCTTAGTTTCATTAGCCGGGGAGACCCAGTACTTC
TRBJ2-7 | . | TRBV12-3/TRBV12-4 | . | CASSLNTKAPKYF | TGTGCCAGCAGTTTAAACACCAAGGCGCCCAAGTACTTC
TRBJ2-1 | . | TRBV7-2 | few | CASSLGLEREFF | TGTGCCAGCAGCTTGGGGTTAGAAAGGGAGTTCTTC
TRBJ2-6 | . | TRBV15 | . | CATSQDSSGANVLTF | TGTGCCACCAGCCAAGATAGCTCTGGGGCCAACGTCCTGACTTTC